The following is a T cell receptor beta chain sequence with its context. This sample stems from a study of shared clonotypes between healthy human individuals. The CDR3 is made up of 12 amino acids. Trimming stripped 2 bases from V and 11 bases from J, with 13 bases between. Germline V gives CDR1 SGHDT, CDR2 YYEEEE. Sequencing used immunoSEQ multiplex PCR; TCRdb keeps in-frame clones, though not all of them. The sample holds approximately 1.1 million clones, 78% seen once. The sample consisted of memory CD4+ T cells from PBMCs. The subset is: CD45RA-negative fraction. The V and J genes are TRBV5-6 and TRBJ2-5; D call uncertain. The receptor was isolated from a man between 18 and 29 years old in good health. Some clones in this sample may be carry-over from other donors' samples. The CDR3 nucleotides are TGTGCCAGCAGCTTAGGCGCTATTGGGCAGTACTTC. As protein: CASSLGAIGQYF.